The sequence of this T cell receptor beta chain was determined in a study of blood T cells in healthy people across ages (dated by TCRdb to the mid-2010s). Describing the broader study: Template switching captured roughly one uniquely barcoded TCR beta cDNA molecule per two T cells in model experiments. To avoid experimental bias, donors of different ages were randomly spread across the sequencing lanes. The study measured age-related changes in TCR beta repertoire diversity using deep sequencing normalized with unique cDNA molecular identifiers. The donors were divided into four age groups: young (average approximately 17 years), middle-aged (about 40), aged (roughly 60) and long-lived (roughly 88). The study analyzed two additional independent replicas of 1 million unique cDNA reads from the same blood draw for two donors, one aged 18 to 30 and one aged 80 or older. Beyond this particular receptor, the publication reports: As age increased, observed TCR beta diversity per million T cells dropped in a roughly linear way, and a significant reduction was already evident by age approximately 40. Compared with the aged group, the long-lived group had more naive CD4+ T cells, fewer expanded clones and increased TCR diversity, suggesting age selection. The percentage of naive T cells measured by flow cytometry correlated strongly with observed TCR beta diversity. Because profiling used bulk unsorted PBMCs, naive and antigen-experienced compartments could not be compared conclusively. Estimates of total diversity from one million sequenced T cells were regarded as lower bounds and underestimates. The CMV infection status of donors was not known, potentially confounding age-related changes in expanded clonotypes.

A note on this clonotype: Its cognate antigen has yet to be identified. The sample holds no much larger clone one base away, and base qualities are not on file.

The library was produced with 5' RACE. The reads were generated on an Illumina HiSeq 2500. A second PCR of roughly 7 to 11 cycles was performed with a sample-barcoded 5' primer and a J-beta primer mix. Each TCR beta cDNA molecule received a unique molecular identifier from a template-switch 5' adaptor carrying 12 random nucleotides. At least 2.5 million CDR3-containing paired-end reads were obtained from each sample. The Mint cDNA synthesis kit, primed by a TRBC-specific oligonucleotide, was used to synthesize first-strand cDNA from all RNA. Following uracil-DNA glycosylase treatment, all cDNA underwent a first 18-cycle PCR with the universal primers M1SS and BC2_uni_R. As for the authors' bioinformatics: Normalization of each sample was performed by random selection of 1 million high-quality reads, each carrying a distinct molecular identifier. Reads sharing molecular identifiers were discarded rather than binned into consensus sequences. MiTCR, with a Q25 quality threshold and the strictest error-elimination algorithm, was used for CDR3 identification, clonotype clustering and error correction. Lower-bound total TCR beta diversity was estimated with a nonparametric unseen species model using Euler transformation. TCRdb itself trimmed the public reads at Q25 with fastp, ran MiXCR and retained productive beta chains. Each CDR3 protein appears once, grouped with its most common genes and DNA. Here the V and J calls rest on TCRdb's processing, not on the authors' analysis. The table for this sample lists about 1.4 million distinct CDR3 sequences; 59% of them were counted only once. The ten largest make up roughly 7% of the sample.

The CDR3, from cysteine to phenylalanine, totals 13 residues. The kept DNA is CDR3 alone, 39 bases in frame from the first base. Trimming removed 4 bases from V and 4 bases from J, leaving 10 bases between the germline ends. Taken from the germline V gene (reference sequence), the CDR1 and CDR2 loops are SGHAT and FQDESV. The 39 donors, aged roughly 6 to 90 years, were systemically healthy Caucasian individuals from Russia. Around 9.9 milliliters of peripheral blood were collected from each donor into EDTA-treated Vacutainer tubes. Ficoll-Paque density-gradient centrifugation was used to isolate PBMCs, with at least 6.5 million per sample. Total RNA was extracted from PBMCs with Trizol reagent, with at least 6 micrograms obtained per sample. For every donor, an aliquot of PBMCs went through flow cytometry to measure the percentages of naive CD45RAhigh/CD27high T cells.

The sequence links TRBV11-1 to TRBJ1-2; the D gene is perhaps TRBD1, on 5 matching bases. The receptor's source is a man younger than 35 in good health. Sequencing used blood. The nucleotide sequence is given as TGTGCCAGCAGCTACGACAGTTCCTATGGCTACACCTTC. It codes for CASSYDSSYGYTF.